The 23 T cell receptor beta chains reported below all come from one sample, sequenced in a study of blood T cell repertoires in COVID-19 (dated by TCRdb to about 2020). The library relied on the immunoSEQ multiplex PCR assay. This is the immuneACCESS table as TCRdb keeps it, with only in-frame sequences that have V and J called. A part of the clones is gone; compared with another copy, unresolved V genes explain less than half, and the rest is unexplained. Counted in this sample were some 300,000 clones; 90% of them appeared once. Of the sample, about 4.2% is held by the ten largest clones. The sequencing sample was made of PBMCs or T cells enriched from blood (not recorded which). The receptors were sampled from a woman aged 25 to 39 who had been exposed to COVID-19.

The chain has TRBV7-3 and TRBJ1-1; TRBD1 agrees at 8 bases. Germline assignment: CDR1 SGHTA and CDR2 FQGTGA. The CDR3 contains 15 residues. V shed 5 bases, J shed 4 bases, and the junction held 9 bases outside the gene matches. CDR3 in DNA: TGTGCCAGCAGCCTCTCAGGGGGCCGTGGCACTGAAGCTTTCTTT. Amino acid sequence: CASSLSGGRGTEAFF.

DNA for the CDR3: TGTGCCAGCAGTGAGGCTCTGTATGGCTACACCTTC. Translation gives CASSEALYGYTF. The rearrangement joins TRBV2 to TRBJ1-2; D remains unclear. V was cut by 3 bases and J by 5 bases, with 7 bases left in between. This CDR3 has 12 amino acids. Germline loops: CDR1 SNHLY, CDR2 FYNNEI.

This rearrangement joins TRBV19 to TRBJ1-4; 7 positions match TRBD1. This CDR3 comprises 17 residues. V lost 7 bases and J lost 1; bases outside the gene matches: 12. Germline V CDR1 and CDR2: LNHDA, SQIVND (reference sequence). CDR3 bases: TGTGCCAGTAAAAGGAACAGGGGAAGAGGAACTAATGAAAAACTGTTTTTT. It yields the protein CASKRNRGRGTNEKLFF. Based on the CDR3 plus reference TRBV19 and TRBJ1-4, the full variable domain is DGGITQSPKYLFRKEGQNVTLSCEQNLNHDAMYWYRQDPGQGLRLIYYSQIVNDFQKGDIAEGYSVSREKKESFPLTVTSAQKNPTAFYLCASKRNRGRGTNEKLFFGSGTQLSVL.

The rearrangement uses TRBV10-3 and TRBJ2-7; TRBD1 aligns across 7 bases. Losses at the gene ends were 10 bases for V and 2 bases for J; bases not matched to a gene: 8. The CDR3 totals 13 residues. Per the germline V gene, CDR1 is ENHRY and CDR2 is SYGVKD. The CDR3 nucleotides read TGTGCCACTAGACAGGGTGATCCCTACGAGCAGTACTTC. Protein sequence: CATRQGDPYEQYF.

V is TRBV7-7 and J is TRBJ2-5; maybe TRBD1 (6 bases). V lost 7 bases to trimming and J lost 5 bases, with 20 bases between them. The CDR3 covers 15 residues. Per germline, CDR1 SSHAT and CDR2 FNYEAQ (reference sequence). The DNA of the CDR3 is TGTGCCAGCAAAATTTCAGGGGCTGTCGGTGAGACCCAGTACTTC. This sequence encodes CASKISGAVGETQYF.

V usage is TRBV7-9 and J usage is TRBJ2-2; D uncertain. CDR1 is SEHNR and CDR2 is FQNEAQ in the germline V gene (reference sequence). The CDR3 contains 13 residues. The ends were cut back, 2 bases at V and 6 bases at J, with 7 bases in the middle. The CDR3 loop is CASSLTMSGELFF. The CDR3, as DNA: TGTGCCAGCAGCTTAACTATGTCCGGGGAGCTGTTTTTT.

The chain combines TRBV6-5 with TRBJ1-3; no firm D call. The ends were cut back, 0 bases at V and 1 base at J, with 10 bases in the middle. The CDR3 contains 16 residues. Germline lookup yields CDR1 MNHEY and CDR2 SVGAGI. CDR3 DNA sequence: TGTGCCAGCAGTTACTCCCTTTCTTTTTCTGGAAACACCATATATTTT. This translates into CASSYSLSFSGNTIYF.

The chain has TRBV3-1 (or the pseudogene TRBV3-2) and TRBJ2-3; 8 nucleotides match TRBD1. The CDR3 runs to 19 residues. The V segment lost 0 bases and the J segment 1 base; nucleotides outside the gene matches: 12. CDR1 and CDR2 from the germline V gene are LGHDT and YNNKEL (reference sequence). As DNA, the CDR3 is TGTGCCAGCAGCCAAGACGTTTTTGGGACGACAGGGGGCACAGATACGCAGTATTTT. This translates into CASSQDVFGTTGGTDTQYF.

The V gene is TRBV5-1, the J gene TRBJ1-4, with D possibly being TRBD1 (5 bases). The CDR3 contains 16 residues. Germline loops: CDR1 SGHRS, CDR2 YFSETQ. The V end lost 2 bases, the J end lost 0 bases, and 11 bases lay between the germline ends. CDR3 sequence reads: CASSFGTPATNEKLFF. As DNA, the CDR3 is TGCGCCAGCAGCTTTGGGACTCCCGCAACTAATGAAAAACTGTTTTTT.

This rearrangement joins TRBV6-6 to TRBJ1-4; 7 positions agree with TRBD1. Trimming cost V 8 bases and J 3 bases; bases outside gene matches: 6. The CDR3 spans 14 residues. Germline V CDR1 and CDR2: MNHNY, SVGAGI (reference sequence). The CDR3 nucleotides are TGTGCCAGCGAAGGGGGCGTCCCTAATGAAAAACTGTTTTTT. Amino acid sequence: CASEGGVPNEKLFF.

This clone was seen once. The J gene is TRBJ2-7, the V gene TRBV7-9, with 7 bases identical to TRBD1. V trimming: 0 bases; J trimming: 4 bases; junction bases outside the gene matches: 6. This CDR3 has 15 amino acids. Germline CDR1 SEHNR, CDR2 FQNEAQ (reference sequence). Here the CDR3 reads CASSLAGTESYEQYF. The CDR3 bases are TGTGCCAGCAGCTTAGCCGGGACAGAATCGTACGAGCAGTACTTC. The full variable domain, in which reference TRBV7-9 and TRBJ2-7 provide the parts outside the CDR3, is DTGVSQNPRHKITKRGQNVTFRCDPISEHNRLYWYRQTLGQGPEFLTYFQNEAQLEKSRLLSDRFSAERPKGSFSTLEIQRTEQGDSAMYLCASSLAGTESYEQYFGPGTRLTVT.

This clone was seen just once. The V call is TRBV18, the J call TRBJ1-4; D is undetermined. The CDR3 runs to 16 residues. Germline assignment: CDR1 KGHSH and CDR2 LQKENI. Between the trimmed V and J ends, which lost 4 bases and 0 bases, there was a span of 12 bases. CDR3 amino acids: CASSQNRQATNEKLFF. In DNA, the CDR3 is TGTGCCAGCTCACAGAATAGACAAGCAACTAATGAAAAACTGTTTTTT.

The rearrangement joins TRBV7-7 to TRBJ2-1; 9 nucleotides align to TRBD2. Looked up from germline, CDR1 is SSHAT and CDR2 is FNYEAQ (reference sequence). Unmatched junction bases numbered 6, after V lost 3 bases and J lost 6 bases. The CDR3 runs 15 residues. Here the CDR3 DNA reads TGTGCCAGCAGCTTTCGGCTAGCGGGGACCAATGAGCAGTTCTTC. This encodes CASSFRLAGTNEQFF.

The rearrangement links TRBV25-1 to TRBJ1-1; 8 positions match TRBD1. The CDR3 sequence is 16 residues long. V shed 6 bases and J 1 base; nucleotides not matched to a gene: 10. The germline CDR1 and CDR2 sequences are MGHDK and SYGVNS. CDR3 sequence (DNA): TGTGCCAGCAGGAACAGCCCCGGACAGGGGAACACTGAAGCTTTCTTT. It yields the protein CASRNSPGQGNTEAFF.

The genes are TRBV10-3 and TRBJ1-5; 9 bases fit TRBD1. J was trimmed by 5 bases and V by 7 bases; bases with no gene match: 6. CDR1 and CDR2 (germline): ENHRY, SYGVKD. The CDR3 runs 14 residues. The CDR3 DNA reads as TGTGCCATCAACGACAGGGGGGCGGATCAGCCCCAGCATTTT. Translation gives CAINDRGADQPQHF.

This chain joins TRBV12-5 and TRBJ1-1; 7 positions agree with TRBD1. The CDR3 runs to 12 residues. Unmatched junction bases numbered 5, after V lost 11 bases and J lost 2 bases. Germline V CDR1 and CDR2: LGHNT, FRNRAP. The CDR3 protein is CAVGQDNTEAFF. CDR3 nucleotide sequence: TGTGCTGTAGGACAGGATAACACTGAAGCTTTCTTT.

CDR3 bases: TGTGCCAGCAGAGGACAGGGGCCTGAAGCTTTCTTT. Encoded protein: CASRGQGPEAFF. V gene TRBV2 combines with J gene TRBJ1-1; the match to TRBD1 covers 9 bases. The V gene's germline CDR1 is SNHLY and CDR2 FYNNEI. V lost 6 bases and J lost 6; bases outside the gene matches: 2. CDR3 size: 12 residues.

This clone was seen only a few times. The chain joins TRBV19 to TRBJ1-2; no clear D. V was trimmed by 5 bases and J by 8 bases, leaving 21 bases between them. This CDR3 is built from 15 residues. The germline V gene has CDR1 LNHDA and CDR2 SQIVND (reference sequence). The CDR3 protein is CASSLSGAGIKGYTF. The CDR3 DNA sequence: TGTGCCAGTAGTCTATCCGGAGCCGGGATCAAAGGCTACACCTTC.

The chain joins TRBV7-6 to TRBJ1-2, with no clear D. Trimming pared 1 base from V and 7 bases from J, leaving 16 bases between. CDR1 is SGHVS and CDR2 is FNYEAQ in the germline V gene. CDR3 length: 15 residues. CDR3 nucleotide sequence: TGTGCCAGCAGCTTAGAAGGTGGCGGGGTGGGTGGCTACACCTTC. This gives the protein CASSLEGGGVGGYTF.

The chain links TRBV6-5 to TRBJ2-7, with 9 bases aligning to TRBD2. The trim removed 11 bases at V and 0 bases at J, leaving 5 bases unmatched. The germline V gene encodes CDR1 MNHEY and CDR2 SVGAGI. CDR3 length equals 13 residues. In DNA form, the CDR3 reads TGTGCCTCGGGCGGGGGGGTCTCCTACGAGCAGTACTTC. Protein: CASGGGVSYEQYF.

The CDR3 region is CASSLAQGTQYF. The CDR3 DNA is TGCGCCAGCAGCTTGGCCCAGGGTACCCAGTACTTC. This sequence joins TRBV5-1 and TRBJ2-5; a possible D gene is TRBD1 (5 bases). The ends were cut back, 0 bases at V and 8 bases at J, with 8 bases in the middle. CDR3 length: 12 amino acids. CDR1 and CDR2 from the germline V gene are SGHRS and YFSETQ. Looking up the rest from reference TRBV5-1 and TRBJ2-5 gives the full variable domain: KAGVTQTPRYLIKTRGQQVTLSCSPISGHRSVSWYQQTPGQGLQFLFEYFSETQRNKGNFPGRFSGRQFSNSRSEMNVSTLELGDSALYLCASSLAQGTQYFGPGTRLLVL.

For the CDR3, the DNA is TGTGCCAGCAGTTTGAGAGGTGGCGGCTACACCTTC. Encoded protein: CASSLRGGGYTF. The chain recombines TRBV12-3 or TRBV12-4 with TRBJ1-2; no firm D call. This CDR3 is 12 amino acids long. Between the trimmed V and J ends, which lost 3 bases and 8 bases, there was a span of 10 bases.

This chain joins TRBV18 and TRBJ1-1; weak D call: TRBD1 (5 bases). V shed 5 bases and J shed 3 bases, with 13 bases lying between them. The V gene's germline CDR1 is KGHSH and CDR2 LQKENI. The CDR3 has 14 residues. The CDR3 DNA reads TGTGCCAGCTCAATGGGAGGGGTTCACACTGAAGCTTTCTTT. Translated: CASSMGGVHTEAFF.